The next 2 T cell receptor beta chains were all read from a single sample in a study of T-cell memory formation after mild COVID-19. TCRdb re-analysed the 5' RACE reads in MiXCR, keeping a single row per CDR3 protein. This table has some 210,000 distinct CDR3 sequences, around 25% appearing once. The sample taken for sequencing was PBMCs or a T cell subset sorted from them (not recorded which). The receptors originated from an adult woman who had mild COVID-19 (a few samples of this study predate the infection). Cell type and time point are not known.

This rearrangement joins TRBV19 to TRBJ2-7; tentative D call: TRBD2 (6 bases). Trimming stripped 3 bases from V and 6 bases from J, with 12 bases between. Germline V gene data show CDR1 as LNHDA and CDR2 as SQIVND (reference sequence). This CDR3 spans 13 amino acids. The DNA of the CDR3 is TGTGCCAGTAGTATGGGGGGTCCATCCGAGCAGTACTTC. Translation: CASSMGGPSEQYF. Complete variable domain (other parts from reference TRBV19 and TRBJ2-7): DGGITQSPKYLFRKEGQNVTLSCEQNLNHDAMYWYRQDPGQGLRLIYYSQIVNDFQKGDIAEGYSVSREKKESFPLTVTSAQKNPTAFYLCASSMGGPSEQYFGPGTRLTVT.

This clonotype was observed a handful of times. The rearrangement joins TRBV5-1 to TRBJ2-2, with TRBD1 as a possible D gene (6 bases). CDR3 length: 15 residues. The germline V gene encodes CDR1 SGHRS and CDR2 YFSETQ. With 4 bases removed from V and 5 bases from J, the gap between germline ends came to 15 bases. The CDR3, as DNA: TGCGCCAGCAGCCCCACAGGGAGTAGTACCGGGGAGCTGTTTTTT. It translates to CASSPTGSSTGELFF.